These 15 T cell receptor beta chains came from one sample sequenced in a study of cytomegalovirus exposure and HLA in healthy donors. In the PCR, 60 Vbeta and 13 Jbeta primers were used. Assay: immunoSEQ multiplex PCR; the TCRdb copy retains only in-frame clones and omits some. Found here are 100,000 to 150,000 clones; the top ten clones hold under 2%. The sequencing input was PBMCs. The origin of the receptors is a man between 18 and 35 years old in good health and CMV-seronegative.

As concerns this clone: Distinct nucleotide sequences in the sample also encode this CDR3. The rearrangement links TRBV4-3 to TRBJ2-3; the match to TRBD2 covers 11 bases. This CDR3 spans 16 amino acids. With V trimmed by 1 base and J by 3 bases, 3 bases remained unmatched. Germline CDR1 is LGHNA and CDR2 is YSLEER. CDR3 sequence reads: CASSQGLAGSTDTQYF. The CDR3 nucleotides are TGCGCCAGCAGCCAAGGACTAGCGGGATCGACAGATACGCAGTATTTT.

The V call is TRBV9, the J call TRBJ2-3; TRBD2 agrees at 14 bases. The CDR3 is 18 residues long. J lost 4 bases, V lost 0 bases, and 7 bases had no gene match. Germline-derived CDR1 and CDR2 are SGDLS and YYNGEE. CDR3 DNA: TGTGCCAGCAGCGTAGGGACTAGCGGGGGGACCCGCGCAGATACGCAGTATTTT. This gives the protein CASSVGTSGGTRADTQYF. The full variable domain, completed using reference TRBV9 and TRBJ2-3, is DSGVTQTPKHLITATGQRVTLRCSPRSGDLSVYWYQQSLDQGLQFLIQYYNGEERAKGNILERFSAQQFPDLHSELNLSSLELGDSALYFCASSVGTSGGTRADTQYFGPGTRLTVL.

The chain links TRBV2 to TRBJ1-5, with unresolved D. The V gene's germline CDR1 is SNHLY and CDR2 FYNNEI. The V end lost 2 bases, the J end lost 5 bases, and 10 bases lay between the germline ends. The CDR3 has 14 amino acids. CDR3 sequence (DNA): TGTGCCAGCAGTGAATTGAGCGCCGATCAGCCCCAGCATTTT. This gives the protein CASSELSADQPQHF.

The V and J genes are TRBV20-1 and TRBJ1-1; D is unresolved. Deletions cut 3 bases from V and 7 bases from J, with 9 bases between. Germline V lookup: CDR1 DFQATT, CDR2 SNEGSKA (reference sequence). The CDR3 has 11 amino acids. The CDR3 region is CSARKPSEAFF. In nucleotides, the CDR3 is TGCAGTGCTAGGAAACCCAGTGAAGCTTTCTTT.

V is TRBV5-6 and J is TRBJ1-5; 7 nucleotides agree with TRBD1. This CDR3 region has 14 residues. Germline V gene lookup returns CDR1 SGHDT and CDR2 YYEEEE. Trimming removed 3 bases from V and 8 bases from J; junction bases left unmatched: 8. CDR3 loop: CASSYRGLFEPQHF. The CDR3 bases are TGTGCCAGCAGCTACAGGGGACTTTTTGAGCCCCAGCATTTT.

The rearrangement uses TRBV4-1 and TRBJ1-1; D might be TRBD1 (5 bases). Germline loops: CDR1 MGHRA, CDR2 YSYEKL. Trimming shortened V by 5 bases and J by 6 bases, and 19 bases separated the two germline ends. The CDR3 is 15 amino acids. Here the CDR3 reads CASSYTTVSGAEAFF. The CDR3 DNA reads TGCGCCAGCAGCTATACGACAGTCTCGGGGGCTGAAGCTTTCTTT.

This rearrangement joins TRBV2 to TRBJ2-2; TRBD2 is a possible D gene (6 bases). This CDR3 region has 15 residues. Trimming removed 10 bases at V and 1 base at J, with 16 bases between. CDR1 is SNHLY, CDR2 FYNNEI, per germline. The CDR3 reads CAILWRRENTGELFF. CDR3 in DNA: TGTGCCATCCTATGGCGGAGGGAGAACACCGGGGAGCTGTTTTTT.

The J gene is TRBJ1-2, the V gene TRBV30, with TRBD1 as a possible D gene (5 bases). CDR1 and CDR2 (germline): GTSNPN, SVGIG (reference sequence). V was trimmed by 3 bases and J by 14 bases, leaving 13 bases between them. The CDR3 runs 10 residues. CDR3 amino acids: CAWRGARVTF. DNA for the CDR3: TGTGCCTGGAGAGGGGCCCGGGTTACCTTC.

The CDR3, as DNA: TGTGCCAGCAGTGACGGATTAGCGGCAGATACGCAGTATTTT. The encoded protein is CASSDGLAADTQYF. The chain is built from TRBV6-4 and TRBJ2-3, with D tentatively TRBD2 (6 bases). Germline V lookup: CDR1 MRHNA, CDR2 SNTAGT. Trimming left V 2 bases short and J 4 bases short, with 10 bases between. The CDR3 contains 14 residues.

DNA for the CDR3: TGTGCCAGCATACGAGGGGGGAACACTGAAGCTTTCTTT. Translated, it gives CASIRGGNTEAFF. The rearrangement joins TRBV28 to TRBJ1-1; TRBD1 might be the D (6 bases). The V gene lost 7 bases and the J gene lost 1 base, with 10 bases spanning the gap. There are 13 residues in the CDR3. CDR1 and CDR2 from the germline V gene are MDHEN and SYDVKM.

The chain recombines TRBV11-3 with TRBJ2-7, with 8 positions matching TRBD1. Germline CDR1 is SGHNT and CDR2 is YENEEA. The CDR3 is 15 residues long. J lost 1 base, V lost 4 bases, and 6 bases had no gene match. The CDR3, as DNA: TGTGCCAGCAGCTCCAACCGGGACAGGTCCTACGAGCAGTACTTC. Translating it yields CASSSNRDRSYEQYF.

The V call is TRBV18, the J call TRBJ1-6; no clear D. Germline values: CDR1 KGHSH, CDR2 LQKENI. V shed 0 bases and J shed 7 bases, with 10 bases lying between them. The CDR3 runs to 15 residues. CDR3 nucleotide sequence: TGTGCCAGCTCACCACCGCGCAGCGGAAATTCACCCCTCCACTTT. The encoded protein is CASSPPRSGNSPLHF.

The chain employs TRBV28 and TRBJ2-5; TRBD2 matches 7 bases. There are 14 residues in the CDR3. The trim removed 2 bases at V and 4 bases at J, leaving 4 bases unmatched. Germline values: CDR1 MDHEN, CDR2 SYDVKM. The CDR3 spells CASSLGGVGETQYF. In DNA form, the CDR3 reads TGTGCCAGCAGTTTAGGGGGGGTCGGAGAGACCCAGTACTTC.

V and J are TRBV11-2 and TRBJ2-7; weak D call: TRBD1 (6 bases). The CDR3 totals 18 residues. CDR1 and CDR2 (germline): SGHAT, FQNNGV. The ends were cut back, 1 base at V and 6 bases at J, with 25 bases in the middle. This CDR3 reads CASSLGWRTDSGEPEQYF. DNA for the CDR3: TGTGCCAGCAGCTTAGGTTGGCGGACAGATTCAGGGGAACCCGAGCAGTACTTC.

The rearrangement joins TRBV15 to TRBJ1-1, with D possibly matching TRBD1 (5 bases). Between the trimmed V and J ends, which lost 1 base and 4 bases, there was a span of 10 bases. This CDR3 region has 14 residues. The germline V gene has CDR1 LNHNV and CDR2 YYDKDF (reference sequence). CDR3 nucleotides: TGTGCCACCAGCAGAGGGGGGGGGATCACTGAAGCTTTCTTT. The encoded protein is CATSRGGGITEAFF.